These 7 T cell receptor beta chains originate from one sample sequenced in a study of blood T cell repertoires in COVID-19. Generated by immunoSEQ multiplex PCR, the TCRdb table keeps only in-frame clones and is missing some. Here the sample spans roughly 260,000 clones, 87% being singletons. The material sequenced was PBMCs or T cells enriched from blood (not recorded which). The source is a woman in her 30s with acute COVID-19.

The chain links TRBV7-8 to TRBJ1-1; unclear D gene. The germline gives CDR1 SGHVS, CDR2 FQNEAQ. The V gene lost 2 bases and the J gene lost 1 base, with 8 bases spanning the gap. There are 14 residues in the CDR3. CDR3 residues: CASSLLQQNTEAFF. Written as DNA, the CDR3 is TGTGCCAGCAGCTTACTGCAACAGAACACTGAAGCTTTCTTT.

The CDR3 bases are TGTGCCAGCAGCCTACAGGATTTAGGAACAGAGACCCAGTACTTC. Translating it yields CASSLQDLGTETQYF. The genes are TRBV7-9 and TRBJ2-5; tentative D call: TRBD1 (5 bases). Germline CDR1 and CDR2: SEHNR and FQNEAQ (reference sequence). Trimming took 5 bases from V and 4 from J, leaving 17 bases between them. The CDR3 runs to 15 residues.

There are a few counts of this clone. This rearrangement joins TRBV7-6 to TRBJ1-3; 7 bases line up with TRBD1. J lost 4 bases, V lost 4 bases, and 13 bases had no gene match. Germline V gene lookup returns CDR1 SGHVS and CDR2 FNYEAQ. The CDR3 runs to 17 residues. As DNA, the CDR3 is TGTGCCAGCAGCTCTTCGACAGGGCATTTGGAAGGAAACACCATATATTTT. Its translation is CASSSSTGHLEGNTIYF.

This chain's CDR3 is CASRRGSYTDTQYF. The CDR3 DNA follows: TGTGCCAGCAGACGAGGCAGCTACACAGATACGCAGTATTTT. The genes are TRBV6-5 and TRBJ2-3; no reliable D call. The CDR3 extends over 14 amino acids. Deletions cut 6 bases from V and 2 bases from J, with 12 bases between. The germline gives CDR1 MNHEY, CDR2 SVGAGI.

This chain uses TRBV5-1 with TRBJ1-6; 9 nucleotides line up with TRBD1. The length of the CDR3 is 15 residues. Germline V gene sequence: CDR1 SGHRS, CDR2 YFSETQ. The V segment lost 0 bases and the J segment 9 bases; nucleotides outside the gene matches: 4. CDR3 in DNA: TGCGCCAGCAGCTTGGGACAGGGGGAAACTTCACCCCTCCACTTT. This translates into CASSLGQGETSPLHF.

The rearrangement joins TRBV25-1 to TRBJ2-5, with TRBD2 matching over 9 bases. V gave up 2 bases and J gave up 9 bases; unmatched junction bases: 10. CDR3 length: 15 amino acids. Germline V gene lookup returns CDR1 MGHDK and CDR2 SYGVNS. CDR3 loop: CASSEHLGAGGAQYF. The CDR3, as DNA: TGTGCCAGCAGTGAACATCTGGGGGCGGGAGGGGCCCAGTACTTC.

For this clone: The missing conserved phenylalanine or tryptophan at the end of this CDR3 makes a read error likely. The DNA is omitted, as the CDR3 cannot be located on it reliably, and the CDR3 follows TCRdb's listing. The chain joins TRBV25-1 to TRBJ1-1. Germline lookup yields CDR1 MGHDK and CDR2 SYGVNS. From its first to its last residue, the CDR3 has 8 amino acids. The CDR3 reads CASSDLVL.